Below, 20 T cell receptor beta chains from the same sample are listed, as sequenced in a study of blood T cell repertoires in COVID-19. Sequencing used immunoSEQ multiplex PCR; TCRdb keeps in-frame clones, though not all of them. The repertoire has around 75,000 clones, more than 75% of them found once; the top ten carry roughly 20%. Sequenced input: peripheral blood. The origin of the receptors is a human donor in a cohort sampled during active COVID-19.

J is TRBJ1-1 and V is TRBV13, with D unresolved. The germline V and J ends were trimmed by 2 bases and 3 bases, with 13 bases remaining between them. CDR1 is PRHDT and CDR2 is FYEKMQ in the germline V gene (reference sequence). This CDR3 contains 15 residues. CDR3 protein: CASSLFFDTHTEAFF. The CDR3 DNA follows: TGTGCCAGCAGCTTATTTTTCGACACACACACTGAAGCTTTCTTT.

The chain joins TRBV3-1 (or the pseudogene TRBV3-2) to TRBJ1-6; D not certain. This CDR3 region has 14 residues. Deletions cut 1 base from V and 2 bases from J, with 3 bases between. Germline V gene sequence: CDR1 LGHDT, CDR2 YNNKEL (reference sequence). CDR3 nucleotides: TGTGCCAGCAGCCAAGTAGCCTATAATTCACCCCTCCACTTT. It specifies CASSQVAYNSPLHF.

Here the CDR3 DNA reads TGTGCCAGCAACCCGGGACACTTAACCTACAATGAGCAGTTCTTC. It translates to CASNPGHLTYNEQFF. The chain joins TRBV5-5 to TRBJ2-1; D perhaps matches TRBD1 (6 bases). V lost 6 bases and J 2 bases, leaving 15 bases between the germline ends. The CDR3 runs to 15 residues. Germline V gene sequence: CDR1 SGHKS, CDR2 YYEKEE (reference sequence).

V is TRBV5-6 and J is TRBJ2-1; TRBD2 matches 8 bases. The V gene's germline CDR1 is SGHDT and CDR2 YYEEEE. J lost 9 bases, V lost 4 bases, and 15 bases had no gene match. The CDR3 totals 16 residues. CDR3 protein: CASSGSGSRSRGEQFF. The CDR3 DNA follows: TGTGCCAGCAGCGGAAGCGGGAGTAGAAGCCGCGGTGAGCAGTTCTTC.

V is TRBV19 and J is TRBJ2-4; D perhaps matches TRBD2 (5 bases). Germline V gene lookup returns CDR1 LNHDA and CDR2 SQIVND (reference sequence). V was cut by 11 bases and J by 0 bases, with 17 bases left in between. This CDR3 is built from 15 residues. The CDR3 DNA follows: TGTGCCTCTACCCCGGTGAGGGAAGCCAAAAACATTCAGTACTTC. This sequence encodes CASTPVREAKNIQYF.

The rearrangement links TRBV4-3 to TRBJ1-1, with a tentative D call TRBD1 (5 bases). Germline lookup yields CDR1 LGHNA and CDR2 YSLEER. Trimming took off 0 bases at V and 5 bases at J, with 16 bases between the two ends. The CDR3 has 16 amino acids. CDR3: CASSQELSGVGTEAFF. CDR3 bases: TGCGCCAGCAGCCAAGAACTCTCGGGGGTGGGGACTGAAGCTTTCTTT.

For the CDR3, the DNA is TGTGCCAGCAGCTTAGGACAGTTGTCCTACGAGCAGTACTTC. Translation gives CASSLGQLSYEQYF. The chain combines TRBV11-2 with TRBJ2-7, with D maybe TRBD1 (5 bases). Looked up from germline, CDR1 is SGHAT and CDR2 is FQNNGV. This CDR3 region has 14 residues. V lost 1 base and J lost 1, with 8 bases in between.

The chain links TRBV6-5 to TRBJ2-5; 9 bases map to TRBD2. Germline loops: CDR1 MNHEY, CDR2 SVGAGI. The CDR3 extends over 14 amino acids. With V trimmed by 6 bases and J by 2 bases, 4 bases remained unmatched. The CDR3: CASRRGGAQETQYF. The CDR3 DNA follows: TGTGCCAGCAGACGCGGGGGGGCACAAGAGACCCAGTACTTC.

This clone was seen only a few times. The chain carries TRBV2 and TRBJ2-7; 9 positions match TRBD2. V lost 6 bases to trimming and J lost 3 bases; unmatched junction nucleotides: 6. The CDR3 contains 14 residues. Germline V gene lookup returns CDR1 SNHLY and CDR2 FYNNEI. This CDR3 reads CASRERTSVYEQYF. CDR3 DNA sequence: TGTGCCAGCAGGGAAAGGACTAGCGTCTACGAGCAGTACTTC.

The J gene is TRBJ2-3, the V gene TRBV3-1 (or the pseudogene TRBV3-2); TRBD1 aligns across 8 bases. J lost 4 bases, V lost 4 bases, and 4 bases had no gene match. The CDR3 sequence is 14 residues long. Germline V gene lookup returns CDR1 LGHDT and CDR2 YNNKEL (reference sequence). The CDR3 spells CASSRTGTADTQYF. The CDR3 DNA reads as TGTGCCAGCAGCCGGACAGGGACGGCAGATACGCAGTATTTT.

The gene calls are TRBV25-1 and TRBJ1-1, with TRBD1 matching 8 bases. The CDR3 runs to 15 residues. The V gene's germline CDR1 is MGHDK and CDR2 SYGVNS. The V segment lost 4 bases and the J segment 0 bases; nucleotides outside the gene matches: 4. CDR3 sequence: CASSGRQGLNTEAFF. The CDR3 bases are TGTGCCAGCAGTGGGAGACAGGGGCTGAACACTGAAGCTTTCTTT.

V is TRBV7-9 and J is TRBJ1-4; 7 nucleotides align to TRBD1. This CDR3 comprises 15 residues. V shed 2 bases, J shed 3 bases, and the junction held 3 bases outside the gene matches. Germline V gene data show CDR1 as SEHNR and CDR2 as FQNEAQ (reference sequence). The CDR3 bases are TGTGCCAGCAGCTTATCAGGGGGTCCTAATGAAAAACTGTTTTTT. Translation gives CASSLSGGPNEKLFF.

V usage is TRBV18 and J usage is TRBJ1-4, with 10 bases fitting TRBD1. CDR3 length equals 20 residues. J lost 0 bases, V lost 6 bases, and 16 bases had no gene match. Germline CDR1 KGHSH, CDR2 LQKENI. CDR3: CASSLGLGQGISSTNEKLFF. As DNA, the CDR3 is TGTGCCAGCTCCCTTGGGCTGGGACAGGGGATATCGTCAACTAATGAAAAACTGTTTTTT.

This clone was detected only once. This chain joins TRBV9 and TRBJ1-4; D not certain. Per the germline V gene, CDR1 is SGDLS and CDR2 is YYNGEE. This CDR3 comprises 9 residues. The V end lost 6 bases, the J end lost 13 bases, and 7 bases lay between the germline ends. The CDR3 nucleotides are TGTGCCAGCATCTATATACTGTTTTTT. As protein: CASIYILFF.

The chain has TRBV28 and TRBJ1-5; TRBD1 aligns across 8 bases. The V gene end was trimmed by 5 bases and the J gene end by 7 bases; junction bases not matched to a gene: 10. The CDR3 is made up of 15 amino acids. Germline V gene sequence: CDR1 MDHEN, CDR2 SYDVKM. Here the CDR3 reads CASSVPGGGNQPQHF. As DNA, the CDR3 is TGTGCCAGCAGTGTGCCAGGGGGCGGGAACCAGCCCCAGCATTTT. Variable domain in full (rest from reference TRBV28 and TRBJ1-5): DVKVTQSSRYLVKRTGEKVFLECVQDMDHENMFWYRQDPGLGLRLIYFSYDVKMKEKGDIPEGYSVSREKKERFSLILESASTNQTSMYLCASSVPGGGNQPQHFGDGTRLSIL.

The CDR3: CASSPGGRDLRTDTQYF. For the CDR3, the DNA is TGTGCCAGCAGTCCAGGTGGGCGGGACCTACGCACAGATACGCAGTATTTT. The chain couples TRBV28 to TRBJ2-3; D possibly corresponds to TRBD2 (6 bases). The CDR3 covers 17 residues. Per germline, CDR1 MDHEN and CDR2 SYDVKM. Trimming left V 5 bases short and J 1 base short, with 19 bases between.

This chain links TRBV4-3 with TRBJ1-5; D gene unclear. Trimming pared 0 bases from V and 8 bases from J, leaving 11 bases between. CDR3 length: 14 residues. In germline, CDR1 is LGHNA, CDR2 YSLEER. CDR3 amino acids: CASSQEGSGKPQHF. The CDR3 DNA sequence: TGCGCCAGCAGCCAAGAGGGGTCCGGGAAGCCCCAGCATTTT.

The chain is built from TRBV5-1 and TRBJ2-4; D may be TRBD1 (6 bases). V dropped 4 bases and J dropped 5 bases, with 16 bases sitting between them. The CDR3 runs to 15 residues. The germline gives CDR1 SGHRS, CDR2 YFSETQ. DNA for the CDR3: TGCGCCAGCAGCAGCTTTGACAGGTTGGAAAACATTCAGTACTTC. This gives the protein CASSSFDRLENIQYF.

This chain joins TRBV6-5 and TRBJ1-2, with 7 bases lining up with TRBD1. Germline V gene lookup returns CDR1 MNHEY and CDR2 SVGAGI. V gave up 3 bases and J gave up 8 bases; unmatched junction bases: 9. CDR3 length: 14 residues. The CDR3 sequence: CASSYDRVQGGYTF. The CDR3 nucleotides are TGTGCCAGCAGTTATGACAGGGTGCAGGGAGGCTACACCTTC.

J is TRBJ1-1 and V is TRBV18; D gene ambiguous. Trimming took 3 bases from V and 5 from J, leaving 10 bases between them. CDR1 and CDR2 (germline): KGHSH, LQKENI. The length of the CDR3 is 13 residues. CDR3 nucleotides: TGTGCCAGCTCACCGACCGGCAGGACTGAAGCTTTCTTT. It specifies CASSPTGRTEAFF.